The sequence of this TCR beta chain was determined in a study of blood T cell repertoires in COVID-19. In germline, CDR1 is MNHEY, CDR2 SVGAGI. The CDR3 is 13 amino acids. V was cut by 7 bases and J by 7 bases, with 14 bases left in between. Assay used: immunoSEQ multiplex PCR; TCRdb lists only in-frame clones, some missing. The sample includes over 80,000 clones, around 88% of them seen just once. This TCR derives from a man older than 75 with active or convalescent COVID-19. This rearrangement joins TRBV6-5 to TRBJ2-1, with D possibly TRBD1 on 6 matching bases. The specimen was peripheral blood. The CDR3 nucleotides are TGTGCCAGCACAAGGAACGACAGGAATGAGCAGTTCTTC. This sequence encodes CASTRNDRNEQFF.